This T cell receptor (beta chain) was sequenced for a study of cytomegalovirus exposure and HLA in healthy donors. The CDR3 is made up of 14 amino acids. Germline CDR1 ENHRY, CDR2 SYGVKD. The germline V and J ends were trimmed by 5 bases and 4 bases, with 12 bases remaining between them. Amplification used 60 Vbeta primers and 13 Jbeta primers. The repertoire was sequenced with immunoSEQ multiplex PCR; TCRdb's copy has only in-frame clones and lacks some. The sample records 90,000 to 130,000 clones, about four fifths being singletons. Study-wide results and limits: Reportedly, diagnosis of cytomegalovirus status by the classifier showed high specificity and sensitivity. Within a later analysis, the majority of CMV-associated TCR beta chains appeared HLA-restricted.

Worth noting for this clone: Its target is not known.

The rearrangement joins TRBV10-3 to TRBJ1-5; no clear D. The sequenced sample was PBMCs. The receptor was derived from a woman in her late teens or twenties in good health and CMV-seropositive. The CDR3 DNA follows: TGTGCCATCAGTCTAGACTCATTTAATCAGCCCCAGCATTTT. Protein product: CAISLDSFNQPQHF.